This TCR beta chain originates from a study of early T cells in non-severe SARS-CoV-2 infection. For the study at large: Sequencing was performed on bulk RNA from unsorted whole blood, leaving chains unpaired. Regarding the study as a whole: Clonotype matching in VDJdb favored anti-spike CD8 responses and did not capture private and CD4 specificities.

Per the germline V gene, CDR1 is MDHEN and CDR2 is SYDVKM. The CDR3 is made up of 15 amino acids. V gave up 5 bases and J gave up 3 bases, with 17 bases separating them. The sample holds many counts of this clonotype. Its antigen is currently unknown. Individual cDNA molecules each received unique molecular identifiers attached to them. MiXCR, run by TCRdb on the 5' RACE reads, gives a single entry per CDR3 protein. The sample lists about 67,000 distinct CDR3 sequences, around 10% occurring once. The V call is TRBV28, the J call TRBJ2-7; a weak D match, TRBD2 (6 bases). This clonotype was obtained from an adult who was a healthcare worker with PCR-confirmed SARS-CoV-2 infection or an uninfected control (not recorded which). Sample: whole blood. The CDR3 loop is CASSLRTGGLYEQYF. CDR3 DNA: TGTGCCAGCAGTCTTCGGACCGGGGGTCTCTACGAGCAGTACTTC.